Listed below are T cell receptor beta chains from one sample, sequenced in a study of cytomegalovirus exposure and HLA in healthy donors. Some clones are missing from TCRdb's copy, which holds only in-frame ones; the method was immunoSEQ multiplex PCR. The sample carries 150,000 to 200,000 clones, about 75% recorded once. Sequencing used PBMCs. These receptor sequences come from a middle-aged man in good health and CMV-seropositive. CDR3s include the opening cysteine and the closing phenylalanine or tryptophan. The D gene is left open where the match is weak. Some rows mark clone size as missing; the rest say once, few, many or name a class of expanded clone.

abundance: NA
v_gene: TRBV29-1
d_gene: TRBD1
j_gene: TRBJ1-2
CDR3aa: CSVDPGTGGDWYGYTF
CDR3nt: TGCAGCGTTGACCCCGGGACAGGGGGCGATTGGTATGGCTACACCTTC

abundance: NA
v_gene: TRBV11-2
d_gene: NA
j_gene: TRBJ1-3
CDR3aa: CASSTLGGRAGNTIYF
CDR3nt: TGTGCCAGCAGTACCTTGGGAGGGAGGGCTGGAAACACCATATATTTT

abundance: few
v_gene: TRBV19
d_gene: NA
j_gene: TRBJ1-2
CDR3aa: CASSILPPGLNGYTF
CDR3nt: TGTGCCAGTAGTATATTACCGCCAGGGCTGAATGGCTACACCTTC

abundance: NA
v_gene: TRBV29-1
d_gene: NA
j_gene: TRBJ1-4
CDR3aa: CSVGGLASTNEKLFF
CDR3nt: TGCAGCGTTGGGGGCCTCGCCTCAACTAATGAAAAACTGTTTTTT

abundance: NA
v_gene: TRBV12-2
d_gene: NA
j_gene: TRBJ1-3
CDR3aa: CASRPGQTSGNTIYF
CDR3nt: TGTGCAAGTCGCCCCGGACAGACCTCTGGAAACACCATATATTTT

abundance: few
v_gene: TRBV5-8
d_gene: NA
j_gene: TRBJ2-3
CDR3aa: CASSPSLSGEEDTQYF
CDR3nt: TGTGCCAGCAGCCCGAGCCTGTCGGGGGAGGAAGATACGCAGTATTTT

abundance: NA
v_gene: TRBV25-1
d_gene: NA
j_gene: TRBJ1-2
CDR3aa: CASSELGTGSNYGYTF
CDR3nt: TGTGCCAGCAGTGAATTGGGAACAGGGAGCAACTATGGCTACACCTTC

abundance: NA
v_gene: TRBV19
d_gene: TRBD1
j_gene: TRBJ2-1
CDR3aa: CASSIGGTGEFF
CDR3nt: TGTGCCAGTAGTATAGGAGGGACAGGGGAATTCTTC

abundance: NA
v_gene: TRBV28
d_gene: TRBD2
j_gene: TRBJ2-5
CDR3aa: CASSFRREWEETQYF
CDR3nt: TGTGCCAGCAGTTTCAGGCGGGAGTGGGAGGAGACCCAGTACTTC

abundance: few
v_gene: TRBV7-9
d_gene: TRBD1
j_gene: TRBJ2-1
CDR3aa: CASTGQGGSYNEQFF
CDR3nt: TGTGCCAGCACCGGACAGGGTGGGTCCTACAATGAGCAGTTCTTC

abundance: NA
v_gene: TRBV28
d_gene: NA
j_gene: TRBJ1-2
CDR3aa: CASRTARQSYGYTF
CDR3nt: TGTGCCAGCAGAACGGCGCGGCAATCCTATGGCTACACCTTC

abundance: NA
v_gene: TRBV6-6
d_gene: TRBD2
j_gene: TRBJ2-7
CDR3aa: CASSYHILAGVGEQYF
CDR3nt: TGTGCCAGCAGTTACCACATACTAGCGGGAGTGGGCGAGCAGTACTTC

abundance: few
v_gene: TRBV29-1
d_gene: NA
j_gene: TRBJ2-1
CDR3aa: CSVEGTNYNEQFF
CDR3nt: TGCAGCGTTGAAGGGACTAACTACAATGAGCAGTTCTTC

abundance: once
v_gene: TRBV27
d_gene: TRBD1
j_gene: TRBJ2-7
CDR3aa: CASSLEGQGPYEQYF
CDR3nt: TGTGCCAGCAGTTTAGAGGGACAGGGTCCCTACGAGCAGTACTTC

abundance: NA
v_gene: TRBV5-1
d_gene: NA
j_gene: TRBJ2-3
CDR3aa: CASSLSRPSTDTQYF
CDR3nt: TGCGCCAGCAGCCTCTCGCGGCCGAGCACAGATACGCAGTATTTT

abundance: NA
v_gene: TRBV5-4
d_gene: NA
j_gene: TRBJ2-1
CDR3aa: CASSLSREQFF
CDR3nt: TGTGCCAGCAGCTTGAGCAGGGAGCAGTTCTTC

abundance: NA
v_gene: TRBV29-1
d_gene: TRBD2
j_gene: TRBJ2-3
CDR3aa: CSVELAGVRRTQYF
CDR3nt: TGCAGCGTTGAGCTAGCGGGAGTTAGACGTACGCAGTATTTT

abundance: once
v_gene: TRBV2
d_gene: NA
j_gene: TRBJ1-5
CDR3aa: CASSEDSRDYQPQHF
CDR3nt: TGTGCCAGCAGCGAGGACAGCCGAGATTATCAGCCCCAGCATTTT

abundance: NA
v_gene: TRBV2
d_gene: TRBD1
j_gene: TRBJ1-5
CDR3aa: CASRFDWTGHQHF
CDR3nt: TGTGCCAGCCGTTTCGATTGGACAGGACACCAGCATTTT

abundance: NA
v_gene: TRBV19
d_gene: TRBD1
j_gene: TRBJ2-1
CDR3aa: CASSPGGLYNEQFF
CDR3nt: TGTGCCAGTAGTCCAGGGGGCCTCTACAATGAGCAGTTCTTC

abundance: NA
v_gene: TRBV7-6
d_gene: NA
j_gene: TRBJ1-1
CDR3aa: CASSLTDLNTEAFF
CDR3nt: TGTGCCAGCAGCTTGACAGATTTGAACACTGAAGCTTTCTTT

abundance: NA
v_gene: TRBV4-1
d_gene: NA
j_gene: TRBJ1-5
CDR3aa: CASSQEWQNQQPQHF
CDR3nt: TGCGCCAGCAGCCAAGAGTGGCAGAATCAACAGCCCCAGCATTTT

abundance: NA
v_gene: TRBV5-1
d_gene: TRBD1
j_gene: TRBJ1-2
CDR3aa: CASSSLDRGQSGYTF
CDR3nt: TGCGCCAGCAGCTCCTTAGACAGGGGGCAAAGTGGCTACACCTTC

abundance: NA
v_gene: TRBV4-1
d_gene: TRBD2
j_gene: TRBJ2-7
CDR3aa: CASSQGRSGSSYEQYF
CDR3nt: TGCGCCAGCAGCCAAGGCCGTAGCGGGAGCTCCTACGAGCAGTACTTC

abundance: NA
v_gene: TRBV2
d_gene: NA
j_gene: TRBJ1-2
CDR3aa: CASSAAGGYTF
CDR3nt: TGTGCCAGCAGTGCGGCGGGTGGCTACACCTTC

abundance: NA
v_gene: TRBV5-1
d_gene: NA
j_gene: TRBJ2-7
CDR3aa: CASSAEDQSYEQYF
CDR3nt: TGCGCCAGCAGCGCGGAGGATCAATCCTACGAGCAGTACTTC

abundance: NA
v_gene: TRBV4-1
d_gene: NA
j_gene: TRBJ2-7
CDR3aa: CASSQDNRASYEQYF
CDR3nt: TGCGCCAGCAGCCAAGACAACAGGGCCTCCTACGAGCAGTACTTC

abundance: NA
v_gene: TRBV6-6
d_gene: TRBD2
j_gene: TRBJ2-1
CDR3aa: CASSQTSGGYNEQFF
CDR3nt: TGTGCCAGCAGCCAAACTAGCGGGGGCTACAATGAGCAGTTCTTC

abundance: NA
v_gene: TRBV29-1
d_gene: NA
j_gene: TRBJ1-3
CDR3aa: CSVTDGSSGNTIYF
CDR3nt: TGCAGCGTGACCGACGGGAGCTCTGGAAACACCATATATTTT

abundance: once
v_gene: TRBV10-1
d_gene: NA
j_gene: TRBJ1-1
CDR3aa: CASSWTATEAFF
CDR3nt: TGCGCCAGCAGTTGGACAGCCACTGAAGCTTTCTTT

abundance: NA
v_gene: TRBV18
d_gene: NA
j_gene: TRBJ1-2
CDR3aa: CASSPPSHENYGYTF
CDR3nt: TGTGCCAGCTCACCACCGTCTCACGAGAACTATGGCTACACCTTC

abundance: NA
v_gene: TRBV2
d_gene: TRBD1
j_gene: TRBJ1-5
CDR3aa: CASSEGTGTQPQHF
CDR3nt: TGTGCCAGCAGTGAGGGGACAGGGACCCAGCCCCAGCATTTT

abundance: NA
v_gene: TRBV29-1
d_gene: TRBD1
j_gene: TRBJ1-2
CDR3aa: CSVEDGRTGTYGYTF
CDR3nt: TGCAGCGTTGAGGATGGAAGGACAGGGACCTATGGCTACACCTTC

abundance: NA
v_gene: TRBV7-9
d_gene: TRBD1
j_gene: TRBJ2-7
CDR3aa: CASSLNPGGYEQYF
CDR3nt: TGTGCCAGCAGCTTAAACCCAGGGGGCTACGAGCAGTACTTC

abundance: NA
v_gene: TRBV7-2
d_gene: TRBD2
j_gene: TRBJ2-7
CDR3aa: CASSSTSGALPYEQYF
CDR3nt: TGTGCCAGCAGCTCTACTAGCGGGGCCCTCCCCTACGAGCAGTACTTC

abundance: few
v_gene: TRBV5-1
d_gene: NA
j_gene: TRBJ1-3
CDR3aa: CASSPMTGGGNTIYF
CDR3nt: TGCGCCAGCAGCCCCATGACAGGTGGTGGAAACACCATATATTTT

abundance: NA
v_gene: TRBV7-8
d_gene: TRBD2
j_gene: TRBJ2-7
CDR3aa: CASSRTSGNEQYF
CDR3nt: TGTGCCAGCAGCCGGACTAGCGGGAACGAGCAGTACTTC

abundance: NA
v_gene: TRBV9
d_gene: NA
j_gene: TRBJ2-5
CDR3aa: CASSVGPARETQYF
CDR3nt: TGTGCCAGCAGCGTAGGCCCCGCGCGGGAGACCCAGTACTTC

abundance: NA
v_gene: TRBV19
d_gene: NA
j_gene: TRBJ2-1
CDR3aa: CASSTRDWAPSLNEQFF
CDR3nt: TGTGCCAGTAGTACCCGGGACTGGGCACCCTCCCTCAATGAGCAGTTCTTC

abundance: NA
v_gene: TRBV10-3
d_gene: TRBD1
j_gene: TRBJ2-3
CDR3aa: CAISESGTGWGTDTQYF
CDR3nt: TGTGCCATCAGTGAGTCGGGGACAGGTTGGGGCACAGATACGCAGTATTTT

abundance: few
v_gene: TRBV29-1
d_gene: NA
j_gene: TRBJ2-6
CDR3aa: CSVAGSGANGLTF
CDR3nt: TGCAGCGTTGCTGGCTCTGGGGCCAACGGCCTGACTTTC

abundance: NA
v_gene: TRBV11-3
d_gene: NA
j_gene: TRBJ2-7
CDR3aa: CASSSRTRDWYEQYF
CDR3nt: TGTGCCAGCAGCTCACGCACGCGGGACTGGTACGAGCAGTACTTC

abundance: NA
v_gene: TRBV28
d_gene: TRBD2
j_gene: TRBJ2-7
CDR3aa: CATLGRSKEQYF
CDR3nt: TGTGCCACCCTCGGGAGGTCGAAGGAGCAGTACTTC

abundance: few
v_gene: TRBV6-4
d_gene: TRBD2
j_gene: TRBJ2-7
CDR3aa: CASAPAAGESYEQYF
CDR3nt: TGTGCCAGCGCCCCGGCTGCGGGAGAAAGCTACGAGCAGTACTTC

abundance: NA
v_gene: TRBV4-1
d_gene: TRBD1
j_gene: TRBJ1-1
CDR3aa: CASSQGQGLGAFF
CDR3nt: TGCGCCAGCAGCCAAGGACAGGGGCTGGGGGCTTTCTTT

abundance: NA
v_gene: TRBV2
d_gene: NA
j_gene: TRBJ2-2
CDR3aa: CASSENTYATGELFF
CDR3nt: TGTGCCAGCAGTGAAAACACGTATGCTACCGGGGAGCTGTTTTTT

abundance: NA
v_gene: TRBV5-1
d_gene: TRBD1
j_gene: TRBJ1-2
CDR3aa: CASSPGDRGYGYTF
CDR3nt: TGCGCCAGCAGCCCGGGCGACAGGGGCTATGGCTACACCTTC

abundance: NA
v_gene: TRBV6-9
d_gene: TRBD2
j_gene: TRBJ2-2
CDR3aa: CANYQRATQSAGPLNTGELFF
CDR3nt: TGTGCCAACTACCAGAGGGCTACACAATCAGCGGGACCCCTGAACACCGGGGAGCTGTTTTTT

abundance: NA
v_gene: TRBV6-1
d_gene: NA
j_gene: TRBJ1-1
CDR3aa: CASSDRLVTEMNTEAFF
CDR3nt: TGTGCCAGCAGTGATCGGCTCGTAACAGAAATGAACACTGAAGCTTTCTTT

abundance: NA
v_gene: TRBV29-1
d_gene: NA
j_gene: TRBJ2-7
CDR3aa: CSVAGSPPYEQYF
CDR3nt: TGCAGCGTGGCCGGGTCCCCACCCTACGAGCAGTACTTC

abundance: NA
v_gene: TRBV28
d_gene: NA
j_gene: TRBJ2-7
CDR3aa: CASSSSSYEQYF
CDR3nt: TGTGCCAGCAGTTCGAGCTCCTACGAGCAGTACTTC

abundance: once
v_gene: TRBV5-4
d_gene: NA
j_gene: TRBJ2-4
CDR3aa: CASSFLEGALAKNSQYF
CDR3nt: TGTGCCAGCAGCTTTCTGGAAGGAGCTCTAGCCAAAAACAGTCAGTACTTC